This TCR beta chain was identified in a study of T cell changes during pregnancy in multiple sclerosis. This table comes from immunoSEQ multiplex PCR, and its TCRdb copy is limited to in-frame clones, with some not included. The sample lists 70,000 to 85,000 clones, about 91% seen once, with roughly 2.5% in the top ten. Trimming cost V 6 bases and J 7 bases; bases outside gene matches: 12. The CDR3 spans 15 residues. Germline CDR1 reads WSHSY; CDR2 reads SAAADI. This clone has just one count. The rearrangement uses TRBV10-2 and TRBJ2-7, with 10 bases that match TRBD2. The sample consisted of peripheral blood, taken before pregnancy. This TCR was sampled from a female donor with multiple sclerosis, enrolled in a pregnancy study. The CDR3 here is CASSHSLAGAGEQYF. The CDR3 DNA is TGCGCCAGCAGCCACTCCCTAGCGGGAGCGGGTGAGCAGTACTTC.